The source of this T cell receptor (beta chain) is a study of T cells in localized non-small cell lung cancer. Study observations and caveats: Adjacent lung tissue had a median approximately 57 of the top 100 clones found in the tumor. Because only a single region of the tumor was sequenced, heterogeneity remains possible.

The CDR3 has 13 amino acids. Deletions cut 1 base from V and 8 bases from J, with 11 bases between. The germline CDR1 and CDR2 sequences are SGHAT and FQNNGV. Worth noting for this clone: The antigen is not known.

TCRdb's table, derived via immunoSEQ multiplex PCR, lists solely in-frame clones and lacks some. The data hold 20,000 to 30,000 clones, with 82% observed a single time. The material was peripheral blood, obtained before any cancer treatment. The clonotype originates from a woman aged 35-75 years with stage I lung adenocarcinoma. The rearrangement uses TRBV11-2 and TRBJ1-2; D uncertain. The CDR3 spells CASSLALSLGYTF. The CDR3 nucleotides read TGTGCCAGCAGCTTAGCCCTAAGCCTAGGCTACACCTTC.